The 19 T cell receptor beta chains given below trace back to one sample, sequenced in a study of T-cell memory formation after mild COVID-19. One entry per CDR3 protein, called by TCRdb with MiXCR from the 5' RACE reads. The sample has roughly 450,000 distinct CDR3 sequences; 15% to 20% are singletons. Sequencing input: PBMCs or a T cell subset sorted from them (not recorded which). The receptor set was obtained from an adult woman who had mild COVID-19 (a few samples of this study predate the infection). Cell type and time point are not known.

This clonotype was picked up a small number of times. The genes are TRBV24-1 and TRBJ2-2; 7 bases fit TRBD1. This CDR3 spans 16 amino acids. The V segment lost 0 bases and the J segment 0 bases; nucleotides outside the gene matches: 0. Per the germline V gene, CDR1 is KGHDR and CDR2 is SFDVKD. The CDR3 reads CATSDLGTANTGELFF. In nucleotides, the CDR3 is TGTGCCACCAGTGATTTGGGGACAGCGAACACCGGGGAGCTGTTTTTT.

This chain links TRBV6-5 with TRBJ2-1; 8 bases match TRBD2. This CDR3 has 15 amino acids. Germline assignment: CDR1 MNHEY and CDR2 SVGAGI. Unmatched junction bases numbered 12, after V lost 7 bases and J lost 7 bases. As DNA, the CDR3 is TGTGCCAGCAACCCCCGGACTAGCTCAAAAAATGAGCAGTTCTTC. Its translation is CASNPRTSSKNEQFF.

This clonotype was detected only a few times. This chain connects TRBV7-3 to TRBJ2-2; TRBD2 aligns across 10 bases. This CDR3 is 17 amino acids long. Germline V lookup: CDR1 SGHTA, CDR2 FQGTGA. Trimming removed 0 bases from V and 1 base from J; junction bases left unmatched: 2. CDR3 sequence: CASSLTRTSGNTGELFF. CDR3 nucleotides: TGTGCCAGCAGCTTAACCCGGACTAGCGGGAACACCGGGGAGCTGTTTTTT.

The chain employs TRBV29-1 and TRBJ1-2, with a possible D match to TRBD1 (5 bases). Germline loops: CDR1 SQVTM, CDR2 ANQGSEA. This CDR3 comprises 13 residues. V was shortened by 7 bases and J by 5 bases, with 17 bases between the two germline ends. CDR3: CSAPGSVSYGYTF. The CDR3 DNA reads TGCAGCGCCCCAGGGAGTGTTAGTTATGGCTACACCTTC.

This clonotype was seen a few times. The V and J genes are TRBV7-9 and TRBJ1-2; D might be TRBD1 (6 bases). V was clipped by 4 bases and J by 3 bases, with 9 bases between them. This CDR3 contains 13 residues. Germline V gene sequence: CDR1 SEHNR, CDR2 FQNEAQ (reference sequence). CDR3 protein: CASSYGQYYGYTF. CDR3 nucleotides: TGTGCCAGCAGCTACGGACAGTACTATGGCTACACCTTC. Variable domain in full (rest from reference TRBV7-9 and TRBJ1-2): DTGVSQNPRHKITKRGQNVTFRCDPISEHNRLYWYRQTLGQGPEFLTYFQNEAQLEKSRLLSDRFSAERPKGSFSTLEIQRTEQGDSAMYLCASSYGQYYGYTFGSGTRLTVV.

This clonotype was seen only a few times. Here the CDR3 reads CASSVGGGADTQYF. Written as DNA, the CDR3 is TGTGCCAGCAGTGTTGGAGGGGGGGCAGATACGCAGTATTTT. The chain uses TRBV6-1 and TRBJ2-3, with D maybe TRBD2 (7 bases). Germline V lookup: CDR1 MNHNS, CDR2 SASEGT. The CDR3 is 14 residues long. The V end was cut by 4 bases, the J end by 4 bases, with 12 bases between.

This clonotype was seen a handful of times. This rearrangement joins TRBV27 to TRBJ1-1; the D is unclear. The CDR3 is made up of 13 amino acids. Germline loops: CDR1 MNHEY, CDR2 SMNVEV (reference sequence). V lost 6 bases and J 6 bases, leaving 14 bases between the germline ends. CDR3 region: CASRKRTAPEAFF. DNA of the CDR3: TGTGCCAGCAGGAAACGGACGGCCCCTGAAGCTTTCTTT.

This clonotype has just a few counts. V is TRBV9 and J is TRBJ2-7, with D hard to call. V was cut by 4 bases and J by 4 bases, with 12 bases left in between. This CDR3 has 13 amino acids. CDR1 and CDR2 from the germline V gene are SGDLS and YYNGEE. The CDR3 DNA sequence: TGTGCCAGCAGCCCAAGACTTGAATACGAGCAGTACTTC. It is translated as CASSPRLEYEQYF.

J is TRBJ1-5 and V is TRBV6-2 or TRBV6-3; D remains unclear. V lost 2 bases to trimming and J lost 5 bases, with 7 bases between them. There are 13 residues in the CDR3. Germline V gives CDR1 MNHEY, CDR2 SVGEGT. The DNA for the CDR3 is TGTGCCAGCAGTTACGAGGTTTATCAGCCCCAGCATTTT. Protein sequence: CASSYEVYQPQHF.

This clonotype showed up just a few times. The chain couples TRBV27 to TRBJ2-5; weak D call: TRBD2 (7 bases). The CDR3 has 15 residues. V was clipped by 7 bases and J by 6 bases, with 21 bases between them. Germline CDR1 MNHEY, CDR2 SMNVEV (reference sequence). CDR3 bases: TGTGCCAGCATATCTAGGACGGGGGGCGGGCAGACCCAGTACTTC. Translated, it gives CASISRTGGGQTQYF.

A single count supports this clonotype. The chain combines TRBV4-1 with TRBJ2-4, with 8 bases that match TRBD2. With 0 bases clipped from V and 6 bases from J, the junction kept 4 bases outside the gene matches. The CDR3 length is 15 residues. Germline CDR1 and CDR2: MGHRA and YSYEKL. The CDR3 DNA reads as TGCGCCAGCAGCCAAGATCTCGCGGGAGGAAACATTCAGTACTTC. It is translated as CASSQDLAGGNIQYF.

This clonotype came up a few times. The chain links TRBV20-1 to TRBJ2-5, with D possibly matching TRBD1 (6 bases). This CDR3 has 15 amino acids. Germline V lookup: CDR1 DFQATT, CDR2 SNEGSKA (reference sequence). The V end lost 6 bases, the J end lost 5 bases, and 22 bases lay between the germline ends. The CDR3 coding sequence is TGCAGTGCCGTCGCCCGGACAGATCCTTGGGAGACCCAGTACTTC. Protein product: CSAVARTDPWETQYF.

The chain combines TRBV5-1 with TRBJ2-3; D may be TRBD2 (5 bases). CDR1 and CDR2 (germline): SGHRS, YFSETQ. CDR3 length equals 13 residues. Trimming removed 1 base at V and 6 bases at J, with 9 bases between. The chain's CDR3 is CASSLHGVDTQYF. In DNA, the CDR3 is TGCGCCAGCAGCTTGCACGGGGTGGATACGCAGTATTTT. The full variable domain, with the rest looked up from reference TRBV5-1 and TRBJ2-3, is KAGVTQTPRYLIKTRGQQVTLSCSPISGHRSVSWYQQTPGQGLQFLFEYFSETQRNKGNFPGRFSGRQFSNSRSEMNVSTLELGDSALYLCASSLHGVDTQYFGPGTRLTVL.

The V and J genes are TRBV7-2 and TRBJ1-4; the D gene is possibly TRBD1 (6 bases). This CDR3 has 15 amino acids. V lost 5 bases to trimming and J lost 7 bases, with 17 bases between them. CDR1 SGHTA and CDR2 FQGNSA come from the germline V gene. The CDR3 loop reads CASSRRGAISEKLFF. DNA of the CDR3: TGTGCCAGCAGCCGGCGGGGGGCGATTAGTGAAAAACTGTTTTTT.

The chain recombines TRBV20-1 with TRBJ2-1; TRBD2 matches at 8 bases. Germline CDR1 is DFQATT and CDR2 is SNEGSKA (reference sequence). CDR3 length: 14 residues. Germline trimming cut 5 bases from V and 6 bases from J; bases unmatched to any gene: 9. CDR3 residues: CSAPSGGSGNEQFF. CDR3 nucleotides: TGCAGTGCTCCCTCGGGGGGGTCGGGCAATGAGCAGTTCTTC.

This clonotype was counted once. The chain links TRBV5-1 to TRBJ2-5; 11 bases fit TRBD1. V dropped 4 bases and J dropped 5; count of bases not matched to a gene: 4. There are 14 residues in the CDR3. The V gene's germline CDR1 is SGHRS and CDR2 YFSETQ. The CDR3: CASSGQGAAETQYF. The CDR3 DNA reads TGCGCCAGCAGCGGACAGGGGGCAGCGGAGACCCAGTACTTC.

The CDR3 is CASSSTSLRGALTDTQYF. CDR3 nucleotide sequence: TGTGCCAGCAGTTCCACTAGTTTGCGGGGGGCTCTCACAGATACGCAGTATTTT. The V call is TRBV12-3 or TRBV12-4, the J call TRBJ2-3, with 8 bases identical to TRBD2. This CDR3 is 18 amino acids long. With 4 bases clipped from V and 2 bases from J, the junction kept 14 bases outside the gene matches.

The chain uses TRBV29-1 and TRBJ1-1; D remains unclear. The CDR3 is made up of 12 amino acids. In germline, CDR1 is SQVTM, CDR2 ANQGSEA. Trimming took off 5 bases at V and 12 bases at J, with 19 bases between the two ends. CDR3 DNA sequence: TGCAGCGTTTCTCTGCGGATTCCGGTCCCTTTCTTT. It yields the protein CSVSLRIPVPFF.

The sample holds a few counts of this clonotype. The genes are TRBV20-1 and TRBJ1-3, with TRBD1 matching 9 bases. This CDR3 contains 12 residues. V lost 7 bases and J lost 7; bases outside the gene matches: 5. Germline V gene lookup returns CDR1 DFQATT and CDR2 SNEGSKA (reference sequence). CDR3: CSVTGGSNTIYF. CDR3 nucleotide sequence: TGCAGTGTGACAGGGGGAAGTAACACCATATATTTT.